Listed below are T cell receptor beta chains from one sample, sequenced in a study of shared clonotypes between healthy human individuals. Generated by immunoSEQ multiplex PCR, the TCRdb table keeps only in-frame clones and is missing some. Of 1,400,000 or so clones listed, around 98.5% are singletons. Sample: naive CD4+ T cells sorted from blood. The receptors here all came from a man aged 30 to 39 in good health. The CDR3 runs from the conserved cysteine through the conserved F or W. Fields, in order: J gene, V gene, D gene, CDR3 protein. The D gene is left open where the match is weak.

j_call: TRBJ2-1; v_call: TRBV9; d_call: NA; cdr3_aa: CASSVSTAYNEQFF
j_call: TRBJ2-1; v_call: TRBV28; d_call: TRBD2; cdr3_aa: CASREAGSSNEQFF
j_call: TRBJ2-4; v_call: TRBV27; d_call: NA; cdr3_aa: CASSLFGGGKNIQYF
j_call: TRBJ1-3; v_call: TRBV28; d_call: NA; cdr3_aa: CASSEPGGSGNTIYF
j_call: TRBJ2-3; v_call: TRBV2; d_call: TRBD2; cdr3_aa: CASSDSHLAGGGTDTQYF
j_call: TRBJ1-5; v_call: TRBV6-1; d_call: TRBD1; cdr3_aa: CASRGDSADQPQHF
j_call: TRBJ1-1; v_call: TRBV28; d_call: NA; cdr3_aa: CASSTGILSGMNTEAFF
j_call: TRBJ2-7; v_call: TRBV28; d_call: TRBD1; cdr3_aa: CASRTGQAYEQYF
j_call: TRBJ2-1; v_call: TRBV18; d_call: TRBD1; cdr3_aa: CASSPMGQGATNEQFF
j_call: TRBJ1-2; v_call: TRBV27; d_call: TRBD1; cdr3_aa: CASSLRMGQGGIIANYGYTF
j_call: TRBJ2-5; v_call: TRBV20-1; d_call: NA; cdr3_aa: CSGGAETQYF
j_call: TRBJ2-3; v_call: TRBV5-5; d_call: NA; cdr3_aa: CASSLGGSTDTQYF
j_call: TRBJ2-7; v_call: TRBV5-1; d_call: NA; cdr3_aa: CASSFYPSHRLGVSYEQYF
j_call: TRBJ1-1; v_call: TRBV5-4; d_call: TRBD1; cdr3_aa: CASRQQGGNTEAFF
j_call: TRBJ2-7; v_call: TRBV28; d_call: NA; cdr3_aa: CASSLGGKQYF
j_call: TRBJ2-1; v_call: TRBV7-9; d_call: NA; cdr3_aa: CASSLRAARLVPYNEQFF
j_call: TRBJ2-1; v_call: TRBV28; d_call: TRBD1; cdr3_aa: CASSSPMGQGRYNEQFF
j_call: TRBJ1-5; v_call: TRBV5-1; d_call: NA; cdr3_aa: CASSAQGGNQPQHF
j_call: TRBJ2-7; v_call: TRBV7-9; d_call: TRBD2; cdr3_aa: CASSLGLAGPYEQYF
j_call: TRBJ2-3; v_call: TRBV11-2; d_call: TRBD2; cdr3_aa: CASSSGTSGRDTQYF
j_call: TRBJ2-3; v_call: TRBV10-3; d_call: NA; cdr3_aa: CAISDDGSHQDTQYF
j_call: TRBJ2-3; v_call: TRBV5-1; d_call: TRBD2; cdr3_aa: CASSFSGSTDTQYF
j_call: TRBJ2-3; v_call: TRBV27; d_call: NA; cdr3_aa: CASSFWGASTDTQYF
j_call: TRBJ1-5; v_call: TRBV25-1; d_call: TRBD1; cdr3_aa: CASRGTGVNQPQHF
j_call: TRBJ2-7; v_call: TRBV29-1; d_call: NA; cdr3_aa: CSGSEGGTFREQYF
j_call: TRBJ2-1; v_call: TRBV30; d_call: TRBD1; cdr3_aa: CAWSGGQGSYNEQFF
j_call: TRBJ1-5; v_call: TRBV18; d_call: NA; cdr3_aa: CASSPQGQQPQHF
j_call: TRBJ1-1; v_call: TRBV27; d_call: NA; cdr3_aa: CASSPGLVTEAFF
j_call: TRBJ1-4; v_call: TRBV28; d_call: NA; cdr3_aa: CASSYRNKHEKLFF
j_call: TRBJ2-2; v_call: TRBV5-1; d_call: NA; cdr3_aa: CASSLDNTGELFF